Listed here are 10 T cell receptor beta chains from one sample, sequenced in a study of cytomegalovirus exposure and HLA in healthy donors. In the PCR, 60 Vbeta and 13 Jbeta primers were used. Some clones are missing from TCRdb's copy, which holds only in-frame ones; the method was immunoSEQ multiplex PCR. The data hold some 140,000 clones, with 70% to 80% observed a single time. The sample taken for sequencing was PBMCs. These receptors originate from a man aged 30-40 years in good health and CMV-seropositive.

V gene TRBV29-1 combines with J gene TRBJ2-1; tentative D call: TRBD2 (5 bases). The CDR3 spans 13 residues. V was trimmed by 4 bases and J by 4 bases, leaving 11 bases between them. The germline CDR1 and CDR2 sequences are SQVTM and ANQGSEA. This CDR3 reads CSVVKQRYNEQFF. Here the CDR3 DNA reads TGCAGCGTTGTCAAGCAGCGGTACAATGAGCAGTTCTTC.

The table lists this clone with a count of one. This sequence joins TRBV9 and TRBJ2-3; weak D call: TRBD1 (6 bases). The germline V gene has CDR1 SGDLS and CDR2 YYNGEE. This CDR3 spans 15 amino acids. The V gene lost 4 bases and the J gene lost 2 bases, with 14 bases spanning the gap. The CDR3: CASSSTTGPTDTQYF. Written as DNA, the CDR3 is TGTGCCAGCAGCTCAACGACAGGTCCCACAGATACGCAGTATTTT.

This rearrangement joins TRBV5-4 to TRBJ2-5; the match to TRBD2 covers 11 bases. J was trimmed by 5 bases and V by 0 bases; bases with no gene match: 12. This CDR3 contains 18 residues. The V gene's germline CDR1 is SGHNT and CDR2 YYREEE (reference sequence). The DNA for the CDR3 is TGTGCCAGCAGCTTGGAGGTTTTAGCGGGGGGGTTCTCGGAGACCCAGTACTTC. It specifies CASSLEVLAGGFSETQYF. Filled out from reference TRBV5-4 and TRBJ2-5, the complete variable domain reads ETGVTQSPTHLIKTRGQQVTLRCSSQSGHNTVSWYQQALGQGPQFIFQYYREEENGRGNFPPRFSGLQFPNYSSELNVNALELDDSALYLCASSLEVLAGGFSETQYFGPGTRLLVL.

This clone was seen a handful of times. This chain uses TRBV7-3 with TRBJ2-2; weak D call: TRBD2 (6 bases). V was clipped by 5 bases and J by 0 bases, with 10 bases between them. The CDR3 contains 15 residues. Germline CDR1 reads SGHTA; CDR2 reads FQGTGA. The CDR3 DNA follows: TGTGCCAGCAGCCCCGGGACTCCGAACACCGGGGAGCTGTTTTTT. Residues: CASSPGTPNTGELFF.

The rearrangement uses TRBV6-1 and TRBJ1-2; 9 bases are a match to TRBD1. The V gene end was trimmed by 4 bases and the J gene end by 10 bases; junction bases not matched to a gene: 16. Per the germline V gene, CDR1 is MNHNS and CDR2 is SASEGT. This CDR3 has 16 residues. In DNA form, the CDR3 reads TGTGCCAGCAGTGTAAATCCGACAGGGGGGGTCGGGATCTACACCTTC. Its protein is CASSVNPTGGVGIYTF.

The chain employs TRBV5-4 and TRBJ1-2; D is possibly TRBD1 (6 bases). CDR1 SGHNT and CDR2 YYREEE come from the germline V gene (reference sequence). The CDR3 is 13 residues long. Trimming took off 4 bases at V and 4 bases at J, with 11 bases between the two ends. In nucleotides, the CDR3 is TGTGCCAGCAGCGGAGGGGGGGCCTATGGCTACACCTTC. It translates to CASSGGGAYGYTF.

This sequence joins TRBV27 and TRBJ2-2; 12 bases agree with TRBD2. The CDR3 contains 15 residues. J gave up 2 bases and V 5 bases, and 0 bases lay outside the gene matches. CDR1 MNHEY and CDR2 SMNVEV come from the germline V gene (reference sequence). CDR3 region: CASSGLAGNTGELFF. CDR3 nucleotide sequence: TGTGCCAGCAGTGGACTAGCGGGAAACACCGGGGAGCTGTTTTTT.

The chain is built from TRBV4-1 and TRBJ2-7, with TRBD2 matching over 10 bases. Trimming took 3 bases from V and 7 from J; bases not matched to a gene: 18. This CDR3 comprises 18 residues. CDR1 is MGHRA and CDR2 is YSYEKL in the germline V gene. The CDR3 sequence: CASSHPSSSGRAEKEQYF. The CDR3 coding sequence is TGCGCCAGCAGCCACCCCTCCTCGAGCGGGAGGGCCGAGAAGGAGCAGTACTTC.

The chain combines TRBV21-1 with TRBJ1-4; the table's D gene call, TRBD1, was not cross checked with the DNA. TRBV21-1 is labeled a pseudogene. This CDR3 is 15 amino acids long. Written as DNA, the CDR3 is TGTGCCAGCAGCAAAGTGGGGACAGCGAATGAAAAACTGTTTTTT. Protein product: CASSKVGTANEKLFF.

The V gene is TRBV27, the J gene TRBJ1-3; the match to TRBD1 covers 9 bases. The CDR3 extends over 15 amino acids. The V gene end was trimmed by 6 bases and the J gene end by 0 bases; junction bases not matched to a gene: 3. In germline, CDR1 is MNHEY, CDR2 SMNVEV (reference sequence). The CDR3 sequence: CASRRTGVSGNTIYF. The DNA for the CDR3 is TGTGCCAGCAGGCGGACAGGGGTCTCTGGAAACACCATATATTTT.